This T cell receptor beta chain stems from a study of blood T cell repertoires in COVID-19. V was pared by 0 bases and J by 4 bases, with 3 bases of the junction left unmatched. The CDR3 has 15 amino acids. Per germline, CDR1 SGHVS and CDR2 FNYEAQ. Here immunoSEQ multiplex PCR was the method, and the copy in TCRdb shows in-frame clones only, minus some. The profile covers roughly 220,000 clones, with roughly 90% appearing a single time and just over 2.5% taken by the ten largest. This clonotype was sampled from a woman aged 30 to 39 who had recovered from COVID-19. The chain joins TRBV7-6 to TRBJ1-1; 9 bases fit TRBD1. The sample comprised PBMCs or T cells enriched from blood (not recorded which). The CDR3, as DNA: TGTGCCAGCAGCTTAGCACAGGGGGCTGGCACTGAAGCTTTCTTT. Amino acid sequence: CASSLAQGAGTEAFF. Looking up the rest from reference TRBV7-6 and TRBJ1-1 gives the full variable domain: GAGVSQSPRYKVTKRGQDVALRCDPISGHVSLYWYRQALGQGPEFLTYFNYEAQQDKSGLPNDRFSAERPEGSISTLTIQRTEQRDSAMYRCASSLAQGAGTEAFFGQGTRLTVV.